Listed below are T cell receptor beta chains from one sample, sequenced in a study of CD8 T cells in Susac syndrome. MiXCR, applied by TCRdb to the immunoSEQ multiplex PCR reads, yields one record per CDR3 protein. The sample comprises tens of thousands of distinct CDR3 sequences, more than 90% of which are singletons, and 0.2% rests with the top ten. Sequenced input: CD8+ T cells from PBMCs. These TCRs come from a human donor in good health. The CDR3 runs from the conserved cysteine through the conserved F or W. Fields, in order: clone size, V gene, J gene, D gene, CDR3 DNA, CDR3 protein. D genes are given only for firm matches. Rows give clone size only sometimes, using once, few, many, or a class for an expanded clone.

once,TRBV5-1,TRBJ2-3,-,TGCGCCAGCAGCTTAATACCCTGGACCGGCCGAAGCACAGATACGCAGTATTTT,CASSLIPWTGRSTDTQYF
-,TRBV27,TRBJ1-1,TRBD1,TGTGCCAGCAGTCTCTCCCCCGGGACAGGGGTGATGTCAGCTTTCTTT,CASSLSPGTGVMSAFF
-,TRBV19,TRBJ2-7,-,TGTGCCAGTAGTATGGTAGGGGAGTACGAGCAGTACTTC,CASSMVGEYEQYF
-,TRBV14,TRBJ2-2,-,TGTGCCAGCAGCCCGACACGCTACACCGGGGAGCTGTTTTTT,CASSPTRYTGELFF
few,TRBV7-8,TRBJ2-7,-,TGTGCCAGCAGCTTAGAATTCTACGAGCAGTACTTC,CASSLEFYEQYF
-,TRBV7-6,TRBJ2-2,TRBD1,TGTGCCAGCAGCTTAGATCACAGGGGGACGGCGAACACCGGGGAGCTGTTTTTT,CASSLDHRGTANTGELFF
-,TRBV11-2,TRBJ2-1,-,TGTGCCAGCACCTTTGGGGGCACTTACAATGAGCAGTTCTTC,CASTFGGTYNEQFF
-,TRBV24-1,TRBJ2-2,-,TGTGCCACCAGTGAGACGAACACCGGGGAGCTGTTTTTT,CATSETNTGELFF
-,TRBV13,TRBJ2-7,TRBD1,TGTGCCAGCAGCTTAGGTCCCGGGACAGGGGTCTCCTACGAGCAGTACTTC,CASSLGPGTGVSYEQYF
-,TRBV5-6,TRBJ2-5,-,TGTGCCAGCAGCTTCAGCCTAGATGGGTGGGAGACCCAGTACTTC,CASSFSLDGWETQYF
-,TRBV20-1,TRBJ2-6,TRBD1,TGCAGTGCTTGGGGACAGTCCTACTCTGGGGCCAACGTCCTGACTTTC,CSAWGQSYSGANVLTF
-,TRBV29-1,TRBJ1-2,TRBD1,TGCAGCGTTGAAGAGGACAGGGCCAGTTCCTATGGCTACACCTTC,CSVEEDRASSYGYTF
-,TRBV9,TRBJ1-2,-,TGTGCCAGTTCTCTTAAGGGGAACGGAAACTATGGCTACACCTTC,CASSLKGNGNYGYTF
-,TRBV6-5,TRBJ1-1,-,TGTGCCAGCAGTAAGACAGAGAACACTGAAGCTTTCTTT,CASSKTENTEAFF
-,TRBV30,TRBJ2-1,-,TGTGCCTGGGAGGGACTTAGCTCCTACAATGAGCAGTTCTTC,CAWEGLSSYNEQFF
-,TRBV7-9,TRBJ1-5,-,TGTGCCAGCAGCTTAGCTGAGACCTCCAACCAGCCCCAGCATTTT,CASSLAETSNQPQHF
-,TRBV27,TRBJ2-7,-,TGTGCCAGCAGCCGAAATGGGGTCGAGCAGTACTTC,CASSRNGVEQYF
-,TRBV6-2/TRBV6-3,TRBJ1-3,-,TGTGCCAGCGGCCTCCATCCTGGAAACACCATATATTTT,CASGLHPGNTIYF
-,TRBV10-3,TRBJ2-7,TRBD1,TGTGCCATCACGAGACAGGGGACCTACGAGCAGTACTTC,CAITRQGTYEQYF
once,TRBV4-3,TRBJ2-1,TRBD2,TGCGCCAGCACGGCTAGCGGGGCGATCAATGAGCAGTTCTTC,CASTASGAINEQFF
-,TRBV6-2/TRBV6-3,TRBJ1-5,TRBD1,TGTGCCAGCAGTTACGCGGGACAGGGGAGCGGCCAGCCCCAGCATTTT,CASSYAGQGSGQPQHF
-,TRBV3-1,TRBJ1-1,-,TGTGCCAGCAGCCAAGTTAGGGGCGCCGGGGCTTTCTTT,CASSQVRGAGAFF
-,TRBV12-3/TRBV12-4,TRBJ2-1,-,TGTGCCAGCAGTTTAGCGCTTTGGGGTGGGAATGAGCAGTTCTTC,CASSLALWGGNEQFF
once,TRBV10-3,TRBJ2-7,TRBD1,TGTGCCATCAGCCCGACAGGGGGGTACGAGCAGTACTTC,CAISPTGGYEQYF
-,TRBV19,TRBJ2-7,TRBD2,TGTGCCAGTAGTATAACGCTAGCGGGTCCGGAGCAGTACTTC,CASSITLAGPEQYF
once,TRBV29-1,TRBJ2-7,-,TGCAGCGTTGTGACGGAGTCCATGGGGCAGTACTTC,CSVVTESMGQYF
-,TRBV14,TRBJ2-7,-,TGTGCCAGCAGCCAAAGGGGTATGGGCTACGAGCAGTACTTC,CASSQRGMGYEQYF
-,TRBV29-1,TRBJ2-7,-,TGCAGCGTTGAATGGGGTGGCGAGCAGTACTTC,CSVEWGGEQYF
-,TRBV12-3/TRBV12-4,TRBJ1-5,TRBD1,TGTGCCAGCAGCTGGACAGGGGCCCAGCCCCAGCATTTT,CASSWTGAQPQHF
-,TRBV7-6,TRBJ2-1,TRBD1,TGTGCCAGCAGCTTAGTTTTAGGACAGGAAGGCAATGAGCAGTTCTTC,CASSLVLGQEGNEQFF
-,TRBV6-2/TRBV6-3,TRBJ1-6,-,TGTGCCAGCAGTTCCCGGGGGACGGCATACTATAATTCACCCCTCCACTTT,CASSSRGTAYYNSPLHF
-,TRBV9,TRBJ1-2,-,TGTGCCAGCAGCGTAGGAGGCAGCAACTATGGCTACACCTTC,CASSVGGSNYGYTF
once,TRBV11-2,TRBJ1-1,TRBD1,TGTGCCAGCAGCCAATGGGACAGGGGGACTGAAGCTTTCTTT,CASSQWDRGTEAFF
-,TRBV30,TRBJ1-1,-,TGTGCCTGCAGCAGGGGCACTGAAGCTTTCTTT,CACSRGTEAFF
once,TRBV4-1,TRBJ2-4,-,TGCGCCAGCAGCCAAGAACCGGCCGCTTACCAAAACATTCAGTACTTC,CASSQEPAAYQNIQYF
few,TRBV3-1,TRBJ2-7,-,TGTGCCAGCAGCCAAGAACTAACCAACGAGCAGTACTTC,CASSQELTNEQYF
-,TRBV27,TRBJ1-4,-,TGTGCCAGCAGTCCCCGGGCCTTTAATGAAAAACTGTTTTTT,CASSPRAFNEKLFF
-,TRBV6-1,TRBJ2-7,TRBD1,TGTGCCAGCACCCCGTTTGGACAGGGGTTGGGCGAGCAGTACTTC,CASTPFGQGLGEQYF
-,TRBV6-5,TRBJ2-3,-,TGTGCCAGCAGTTACAGTCCGGGGGACCTCACAGATACGCAGTATTTT,CASSYSPGDLTDTQYF
-,TRBV5-1,TRBJ2-1,TRBD2,TGCGCCAGCAGCCTGACTAGCGGGGGGGCGAAGAACAATGAGCAGTTCTTC,CASSLTSGGAKNNEQFF
-,TRBV29-1,TRBJ2-5,-,TGCAGCGCCCTTGAAGAGACCCAGTACTTC,CSALEETQYF
-,TRBV29-1,TRBJ2-1,-,TGCAGCGTGCTTGGGGCTCGGACGGTTAGCTCCTACAATGAGCAGTTCTTC,CSVLGARTVSSYNEQFF
-,TRBV19,TRBJ2-3,TRBD2,TGTGCCAGTAGTATCGGGACTAGCGGCACAGATACGCAGTATTTT,CASSIGTSGTDTQYF
-,TRBV7-3,TRBJ2-7,-,TGTGCCAGCAGCTTCGGGAATAGTTGGGGCGTAAGCGAGCAGTACTTC,CASSFGNSWGVSEQYF
-,TRBV12-3/TRBV12-4,TRBJ2-4,TRBD1,TGTGCCAGCAGCCCAGGGGTACAGGGGTCCGGGGTTATTCAGTACTTC,CASSPGVQGSGVIQYF
-,TRBV6-6,TRBJ1-6,-,TGTGCCACCTGGAGAGGGGACCTTACTTCACCCCTCCACTTT,CATWRGDLTSPLHF
-,TRBV12-3/TRBV12-4,TRBJ2-2,-,TGTGCCAGCATTTCAAGCGAAGGGAACACCGGGGAGCTGTTTTTT,CASISSEGNTGELFF
-,TRBV9,TRBJ1-1,-,TGTGCCAGCACGAAGGGATGGGGGAACACTGAAGCTTTCTTT,CASTKGWGNTEAFF
-,TRBV25-1,TRBJ1-2,-,TGTGCCAGCAGTGAGTTCAATGATAACTATGGCTACACCTTC,CASSEFNDNYGYTF
-,TRBV19,TRBJ2-3,TRBD1,TGTGCCAGTAGTTTGACAGGGGACACAGATACGCAGTATTTT,CASSLTGDTDTQYF
-,TRBV18,TRBJ2-5,-,TGTGCCAGCTCACCACCTCTGGAGACCCAGTACTTC,CASSPPLETQYF
few,TRBV9,TRBJ2-7,-,TGTGCCAGCAGCCCCTACCGTTCGACCTACGAGCAGTACTTC,CASSPYRSTYEQYF
-,TRBV27,TRBJ2-7,-,TGTGCCAGCTCGGCCCCCCTTAGGACTAATCGATCCTACGAGCAGTACTTC,CASSAPLRTNRSYEQYF
-,TRBV27,TRBJ1-2,TRBD1,TGTGCCAGCAGCTTCGACAGGGGCCCTTCTAATGGCTACACCTTC,CASSFDRGPSNGYTF
once,TRBV7-9,TRBJ2-1,-,TGTGCCAGCAGCTTTCGGGGGCGGGGTGAGCAGTTCTTC,CASSFRGRGEQFF
-,TRBV7-2,TRBJ2-1,-,TGTGCCAGCAGCACCCTTAGGACAGACAATGAGCAGTTCTTC,CASSTLRTDNEQFF
-,TRBV23-1,TRBJ2-5,TRBD2,TGCGCCAGTCGGGGACTAGCGGGGGGGCGATGGTACCAAGAGACCCAGTACTTC,CASRGLAGGRWYQETQYF
-,TRBV19,TRBJ1-1,-,TGTGCCAGTAGTATAACGCCGAACACTGAAGCTTTCTTT,CASSITPNTEAFF
once,TRBV4-1,TRBJ2-3,TRBD2,TGCGCCAGCAGCCAAGGACTAGCGGGGGGTGAAGATACGCAGTATTTT,CASSQGLAGGEDTQYF
-,TRBV20-1,TRBJ2-7,TRBD2,TGCAGTGCTGGGAGGACTAGTACTTACGAGCAGTACTTC,CSAGRTSTYEQYF